The TCR beta chain under discussion was sequenced for a study of shared clonotypes between healthy human individuals. In the study overall: The plates for each donor numbered three CD4 naive, three CD4 memory, two CD8 naive and one CD8 memory. Regarding the study as a whole: Clonotypes shared by all four donors outscored non-shared clonotypes in generation probability.

V lost 0 bases, J lost 5 bases, and 17 bases lay in between. The germline V gene has CDR1 SGHNT and CDR2 YYREEE (reference sequence). There are 16 residues in the CDR3. In the case of this clone: Its antigen is currently unknown.

It was CD45RO-negative cells, positively selected for CCR7, that made up naive CD8 cells, with terminally differentiated effector memory CD45RA+ cells excluded. Each sample came from a Caucasian adult donor living in Nashville, Tennessee. Authors' data handling: Junction-only sequences without quality scores were provided by ImmunoSEQ, so filtering was different. Profiling relied on immunoSEQ multiplex PCR, and the TCRdb table lists in-frame clones only, not all of them. The V and J calls and clone size were taken over from that table, and D and trimming were inferred from the DNA. The sample carries about 550,000 clones, just under 97% recorded once.

The chain links TRBV5-4 to TRBJ2-5; tentative D call: TRBD2 (5 bases). This TCR was recovered from a woman aged 30 to 39 in good health. Sample: naive CD8+ T cells sorted from blood. In DNA form, the CDR3 reads TGTGCCAGCAGCTTGGTTGTGGGAGAAGGGAAGGAGACCCAGTACTTC. It codes for CASSLVVGEGKETQYF.